This paragraph reports one TCR beta chain. An end of the junction differs from the germline gene, which may be a read error. The CDR3 is made up of 15 amino acids. Per the germline V gene, CDR1 is SGHDT and CDR2 is YYEEEE. The method was immunoSEQ multiplex PCR; TCRdb's version includes in-frame clones alone and lacks a portion of them. The table records 170,000 or so clones, around 90% of them present only once. This sample is part of a study of control samples from healthy donors and cancer patients. The chain carries TRBV5-6 and TRBJ2-1, with D perhaps matching TRBD2 (5 bases). This TCR was sampled from a woman aged 40 to 49 in good health. Sequenced: blood. DNA of the CDR3: TGTGCCAGCAGCTTCGCAGGCCCAGACTACGATGAGCAGTTCTTC. Amino acids: CASSFAGPDYDEQFF.